The clone carrying this T cell receptor beta chain was seen many times. What it binds is not known. The record originates from a study of neurological immune-mediated disorders. Study-wide context: There were around 34 multiple sclerosis patients. Of these, around 30 had relapsing-remitting MS and 3 had secondary progressive MS.

V shed 3 bases and J shed 5 bases, with 11 bases lying between them. The CDR3 consists of 13 residues. The unsorted libraries originated from 2 million PBMCs that had been stored at -80 C. Study findings and constraints: It was the repertoires of 18 of 34 multiple sclerosis patients that phylogenetic grouping placed in one related-CDR3 cluster, which is a possible signature.

The authors produced cDNA by 5'RACE using 10-nucleotide random UMIs. TCRdb re-called the 5' RACE reads with MiXCR, one entry per CDR3 protein. The data hold some 95,000 distinct CDR3 sequences, with roughly 3.5% observed a single time. This TCR was sampled from a woman younger than 35 with multiple sclerosis. The gene calls are TRBV12-3 or TRBV12-4 and TRBJ2-7, with a possible D match to TRBD1 (6 bases). Sequenced material: PBMCs. The CDR3 nucleotides are TGTGCCAGCAGTTTTAGTGAGGGGGACGAGCAGTACTTC. It encodes CASSFSEGDEQYF.